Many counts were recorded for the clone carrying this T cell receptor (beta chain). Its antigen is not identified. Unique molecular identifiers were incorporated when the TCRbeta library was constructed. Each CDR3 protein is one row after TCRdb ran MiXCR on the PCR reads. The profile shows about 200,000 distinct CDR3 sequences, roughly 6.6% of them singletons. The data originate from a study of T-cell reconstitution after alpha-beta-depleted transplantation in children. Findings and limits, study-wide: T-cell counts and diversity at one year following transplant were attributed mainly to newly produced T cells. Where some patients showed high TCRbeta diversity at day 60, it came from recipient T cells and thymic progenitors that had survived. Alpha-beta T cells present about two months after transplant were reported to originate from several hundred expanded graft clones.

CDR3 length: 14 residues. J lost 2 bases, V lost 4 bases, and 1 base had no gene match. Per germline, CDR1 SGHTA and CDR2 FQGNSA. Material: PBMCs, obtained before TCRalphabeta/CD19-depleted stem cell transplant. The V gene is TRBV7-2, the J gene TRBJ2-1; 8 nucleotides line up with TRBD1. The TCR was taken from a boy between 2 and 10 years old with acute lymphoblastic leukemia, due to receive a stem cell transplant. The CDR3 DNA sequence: TGTGCCAGCAGCTCGGGACAGGCCTACAATGAGCAGTTCTTC. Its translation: CASSSGQAYNEQFF. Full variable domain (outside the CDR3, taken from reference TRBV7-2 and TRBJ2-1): GAGVSQSPSNKVTEKGKDVELRCDPISGHTALYWYRQSLGQGLEFLIYFQGNSAPDKSGLPSDRFSAERTGGSVSTLTIQRTQQEDSAVYLCASSSGQAYNEQFFGPGTRLTVL.